This TCR beta chain was recovered during a study of blood T cell repertoires in COVID-19. The method was immunoSEQ multiplex PCR; TCRdb's version includes in-frame clones alone and lacks a portion of them. The top ten hold around 8% of the sample, which has 140,000 to 150,000 clones, approximately 83% seen once. Germline CDR1 and CDR2: SGHAT and FQNNGV. This CDR3 region has 16 residues. With 7 bases removed from V and 6 bases from J, the gap between germline ends came to 25 bases. The receptor comes from an older woman with COVID-19, enrolled during active disease. The genes are TRBV11-2 and TRBJ2-7; D perhaps matches TRBD1 (5 bases). The sample was peripheral blood. CDR3 residues: CASTLRGWKGVSEQYF. CDR3 DNA: TGTGCCAGCACCCTCCGTGGGTGGAAAGGGGTGAGCGAGCAGTACTTC.